This T cell receptor beta chain derives from a study of control samples from healthy donors and cancer patients (TCRdb year 2020). Counted from cysteine to phenylalanine, this CDR3 has 13 amino acids. CDR3 DNA is the only sequence kept; it has 39 bases, read in frame from the first base. From a lookup of the germline V gene, CDR1 and CDR2 are SQVTM and ANQGSEA. Trimming at the junction amounts to 4 bases on V and 0 bases on J, and the germline ends lie 9 bases apart. Of note for this clone: Its antigen specificity is not known. Base-call qualities are not available, and no considerably larger clone is one nucleotide away.

The library was generated by the immunoSEQ multiplex PCR assay. TCRdb mirrors the immuneACCESS table, restricted to in-frame sequences. Some clones are absent from its copies; in checked studies, under half trace to an unresolved V gene, and the reason for the others is unknown. Across this sample there are some 120,000 clones, with about 93% seen only once. Of the sample, 2.6% is held by the ten largest clones. This chain joins TRBV29-1 to TRBJ2-5, and possibly TRBD1, on 6 matching bases. The material sequenced was blood. This clonotype was obtained from a man aged 25 to 40 in good health. CDR3 reads: CSVAGTYQETQYF. The nucleotide sequence reads TGCAGCGTTGCCGGGACATACCAAGAGACCCAGTACTTC.